Here is one TCR beta chain with its context. The sample belongs to a study of blood T cell repertoires in COVID-19. Repertoires were generated with immunoSEQ multiplex PCR, while TCRdb's copy carries only in-frame clones and drops some. The data hold some 170,000 clones, with roughly 84% observed a single time. In Seattle, patients joined the study during active infection and were tracked longitudinally. CDR1 SGHTA and CDR2 FQGNSA come from the germline V gene. V trimming: 0 bases; J trimming: 5 bases; junction bases outside the gene matches: 8. The CDR3 sequence is 16 residues long. The V gene is TRBV7-2, the J gene TRBJ2-3; 7 bases are shared with TRBD2. The sequence derives from a woman aged 40 to 55 with COVID-19, enrolled during active disease. Sequenced sample: peripheral blood. In DNA, the CDR3 is TGTGCCAGCAGCTTAGCTGGGCGGGAGCCGGAAGATACGCAGTATTTT. Its protein product is CASSLAGREPEDTQYF.